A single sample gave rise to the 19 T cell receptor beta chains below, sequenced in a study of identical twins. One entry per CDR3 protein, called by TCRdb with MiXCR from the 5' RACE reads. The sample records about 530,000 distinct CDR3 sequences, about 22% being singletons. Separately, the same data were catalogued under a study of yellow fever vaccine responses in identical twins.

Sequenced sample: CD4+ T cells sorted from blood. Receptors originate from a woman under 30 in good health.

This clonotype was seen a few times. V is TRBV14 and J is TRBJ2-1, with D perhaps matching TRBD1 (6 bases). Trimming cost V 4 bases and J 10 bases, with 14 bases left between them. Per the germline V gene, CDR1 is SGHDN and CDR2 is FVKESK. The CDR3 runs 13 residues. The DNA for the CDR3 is TGTGCCAGCAGCCGTCAGGGAGACAGGGAGCAGTTCTTC. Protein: CASSRQGDREQFF.

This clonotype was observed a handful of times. The CDR3 bases are TGTGCCAGCAGTTTATCCGCAGGGCTAAATGAAAAACTGTTTTTT. Encoded protein: CASSLSAGLNEKLFF. The genes are TRBV12-3 or TRBV12-4 and TRBJ1-4; tentatively, D is TRBD1 (5 bases). The CDR3 spans 15 residues. Trimming took 2 bases from V and 5 from J, leaving 12 bases between them.

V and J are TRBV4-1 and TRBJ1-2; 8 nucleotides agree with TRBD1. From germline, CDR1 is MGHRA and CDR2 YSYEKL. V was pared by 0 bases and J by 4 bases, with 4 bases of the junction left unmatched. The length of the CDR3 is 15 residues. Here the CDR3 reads CASSQDQGAPYGYTF. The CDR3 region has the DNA TGCGCCAGCAGCCAAGATCAGGGGGCCCCCTATGGCTACACCTTC.

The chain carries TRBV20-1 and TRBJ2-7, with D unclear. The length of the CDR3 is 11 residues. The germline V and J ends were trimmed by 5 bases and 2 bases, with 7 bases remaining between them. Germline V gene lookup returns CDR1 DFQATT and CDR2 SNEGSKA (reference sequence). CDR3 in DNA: TGCAGTGCTCCCGGCACCTACGAGCAGTACGTC. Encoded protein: CSAPGTYEQYV.

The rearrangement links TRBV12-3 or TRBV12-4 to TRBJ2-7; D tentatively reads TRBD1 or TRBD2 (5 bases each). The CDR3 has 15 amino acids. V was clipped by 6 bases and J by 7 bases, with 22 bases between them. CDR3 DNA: TGTGCCAGCAGCCAGACTCGGGGCCAAAGAAGAGAGCAGTACTTC. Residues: CASSQTRGQRREQYF.

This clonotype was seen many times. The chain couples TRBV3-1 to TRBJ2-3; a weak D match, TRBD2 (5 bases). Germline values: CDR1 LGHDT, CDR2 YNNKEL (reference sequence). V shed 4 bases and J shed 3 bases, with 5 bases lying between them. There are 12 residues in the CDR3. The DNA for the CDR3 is TGTGCCAGCAGCCGAGGGACAGATACGCAGTATTTT. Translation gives CASSRGTDTQYF.

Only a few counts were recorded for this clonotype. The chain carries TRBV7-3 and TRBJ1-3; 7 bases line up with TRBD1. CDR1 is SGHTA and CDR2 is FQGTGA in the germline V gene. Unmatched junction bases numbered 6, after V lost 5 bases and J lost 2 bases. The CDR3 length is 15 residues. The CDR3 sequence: CASSRTQGAGNTIYF. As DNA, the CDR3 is TGTGCCAGCAGCCGTACCCAGGGGGCTGGAAACACCATATATTTT.

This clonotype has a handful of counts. The CDR3 nucleotides are TGTGCCAGCAGCCATGAACAGTCCCTCACTGAAGCTTTCTTT. Translation: CASSHEQSLTEAFF. The chain is built from TRBV4-2 and TRBJ1-1; D is ambiguous. Germline-derived CDR1 and CDR2 are LGHNA and YNFKEQ. The CDR3 loop spans 14 amino acids. Trimming took off 3 bases at V and 4 bases at J, with 12 bases between the two ends.

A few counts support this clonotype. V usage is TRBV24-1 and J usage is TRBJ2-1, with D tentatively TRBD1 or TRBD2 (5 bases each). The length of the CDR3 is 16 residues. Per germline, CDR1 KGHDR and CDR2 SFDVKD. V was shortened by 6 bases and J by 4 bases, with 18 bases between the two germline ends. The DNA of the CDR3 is TGTGCCACCAGTCCAAAACGGGGCATGGTGTACAATGAGCAGTTCTTC. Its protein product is CATSPKRGMVYNEQFF.

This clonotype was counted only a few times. The CDR3 region has the DNA TGCGCCAGCACCACCGGGACAGGGGGCGGCGAGCAGTACTTC. Encoded protein: CASTTGTGGGEQYF. The chain recombines TRBV5-1 with TRBJ2-7, with 12 nucleotides matching TRBD1. The CDR3 runs to 14 residues. Per germline, CDR1 SGHRS and CDR2 YFSETQ. After removal of 6 bases from V and 6 bases from J, the junction contained 7 bases not matched to a gene.

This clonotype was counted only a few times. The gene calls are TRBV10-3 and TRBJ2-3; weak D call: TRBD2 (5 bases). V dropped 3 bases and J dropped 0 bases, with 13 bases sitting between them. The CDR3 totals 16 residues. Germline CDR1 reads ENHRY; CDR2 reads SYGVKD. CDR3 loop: CAISERRTGSTDTQYF. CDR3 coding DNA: TGTGCCATCAGTGAAAGGAGGACGGGCAGCACAGATACGCAGTATTTT.

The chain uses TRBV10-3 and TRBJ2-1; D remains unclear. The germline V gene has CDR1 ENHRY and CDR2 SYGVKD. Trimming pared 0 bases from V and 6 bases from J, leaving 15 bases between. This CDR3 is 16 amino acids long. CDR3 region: CAISESNKRMGNEQFF. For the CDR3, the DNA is TGTGCCATCAGTGAGTCGAATAAGCGAATGGGCAATGAGCAGTTCTTC.

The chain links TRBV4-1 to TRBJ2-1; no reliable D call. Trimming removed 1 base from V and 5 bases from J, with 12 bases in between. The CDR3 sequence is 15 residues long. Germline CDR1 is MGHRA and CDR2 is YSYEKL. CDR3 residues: CASSQGWFSNNEQFF. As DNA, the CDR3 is TGCGCCAGCAGCCAAGGGTGGTTCTCGAACAATGAGCAGTTCTTC.

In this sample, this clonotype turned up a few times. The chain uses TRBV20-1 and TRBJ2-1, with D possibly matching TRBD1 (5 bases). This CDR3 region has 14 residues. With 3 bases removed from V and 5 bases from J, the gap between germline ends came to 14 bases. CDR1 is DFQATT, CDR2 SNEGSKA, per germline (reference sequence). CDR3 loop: CSASSDTANNEQFF. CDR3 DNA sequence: TGCAGTGCTAGTTCGGACACGGCGAACAATGAGCAGTTCTTC.

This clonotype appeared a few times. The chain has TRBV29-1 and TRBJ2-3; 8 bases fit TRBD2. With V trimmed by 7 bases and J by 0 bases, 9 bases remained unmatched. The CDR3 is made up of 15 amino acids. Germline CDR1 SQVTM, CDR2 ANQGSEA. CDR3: CSAPASGPSTDTQYF. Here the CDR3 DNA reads TGCAGCGCCCCGGCTAGCGGGCCTAGCACAGATACGCAGTATTTT.

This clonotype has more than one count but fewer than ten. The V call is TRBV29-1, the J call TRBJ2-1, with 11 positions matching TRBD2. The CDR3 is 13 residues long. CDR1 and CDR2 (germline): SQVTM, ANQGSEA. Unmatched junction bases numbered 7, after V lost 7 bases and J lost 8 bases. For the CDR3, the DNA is TGCAGCGCCGGGACTAGCGGCTTAGATGAGCAGTTCTTC. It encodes CSAGTSGLDEQFF.

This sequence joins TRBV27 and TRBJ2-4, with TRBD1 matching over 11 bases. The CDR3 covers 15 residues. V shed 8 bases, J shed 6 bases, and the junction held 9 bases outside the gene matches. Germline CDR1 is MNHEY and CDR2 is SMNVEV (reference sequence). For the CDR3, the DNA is TGTGCCAGCTCCCCGCTAGGGACAGGGGGAAACATTCAGTACTTC. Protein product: CASSPLGTGGNIQYF.

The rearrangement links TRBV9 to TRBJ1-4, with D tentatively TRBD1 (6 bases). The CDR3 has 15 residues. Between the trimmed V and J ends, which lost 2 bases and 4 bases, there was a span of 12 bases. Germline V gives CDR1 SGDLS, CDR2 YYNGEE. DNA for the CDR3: TGTGCCAGCAGCGTCGAGGGACAACTTAATGAAAAACTGTTTTTT. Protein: CASSVEGQLNEKLFF. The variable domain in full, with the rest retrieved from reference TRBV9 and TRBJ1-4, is DSGVTQTPKHLITATGQRVTLRCSPRSGDLSVYWYQQSLDQGLQFLIQYYNGEERAKGNILERFSAQQFPDLHSELNLSSLELGDSALYFCASSVEGQLNEKLFFGSGTQLSVL.

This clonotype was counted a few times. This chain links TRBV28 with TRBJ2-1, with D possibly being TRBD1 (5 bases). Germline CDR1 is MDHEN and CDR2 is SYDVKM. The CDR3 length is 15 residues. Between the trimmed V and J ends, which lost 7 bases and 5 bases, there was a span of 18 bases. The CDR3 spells CASTHRTLVHNEQFF. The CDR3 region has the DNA TGTGCCAGCACTCACAGGACGCTGGTCCACAATGAGCAGTTCTTC.